The rows below give T cell receptor beta chains drawn from one sample of a study of T cells in Graves' hyperthyroidism and ophthalmopathy. TCRdb redid the calling of the multiplex PCR reads with MiXCR, one entry per CDR3 protein. The sample lists around 360,000 distinct CDR3 sequences; around 15% were seen once. The specimen sequenced was blood. Source of these receptors: an older woman with Graves' ophthalmopathy. Both conserved end residues are part of each CDR3. A D gene is named only where the DNA matches it firmly. Size is stated for part of the rows, as once, few or many counts, or as a class when the clone is expanded.

clone size,V gene,J gene,D gene,CDR3 protein,CDR3 DNA
.,TRBV20-1,TRBJ2-1,TRBD2,CSASGRPWDEQFF,TGCAGTGCTAGCGGGAGGCCGTGGGATGAGCAGTTCTTC
few,TRBV7-8,TRBJ2-1,TRBD2,CASSFPGGMRANEQFF,TGTGCCAGCAGCTTCCCCGGGGGGATGAGGGCCAATGAGCAGTTCTTC
many,TRBV7-2,TRBJ2-5,.,CASSLWGHQETQYF,TGTGCCAGCAGCTTATGGGGTCACCAAGAGACCCAGTACTTC
many,TRBV28,TRBJ2-1,.,CASYTRGGVLLNEQFF,TGTGCCAGCTATACAAGAGGAGGGGTCTTATTAAATGAGCAGTTCTTC
many,TRBV7-2,TRBJ2-7,.,CASSLISMGAGYEQYF,TGTGCCAGCAGCCTTATCAGCATGGGGGCGGGGTACGAGCAGTACTTC
.,TRBV7-2,TRBJ1-2,TRBD1,CASSPPGTVYGYTF,TGTGCCAGCAGCCCCCCCGGGACAGTTTATGGCTACACCTTC
.,TRBV25-1,TRBJ1-6,TRBD1,CASRAATGNNSPLHF,TGTGCCAGCAGGGCAGCGACAGGGAATAATTCACCCCTCCACTTT
many,TRBV10-1,TRBJ2-7,TRBD2,CASREAGGPANEQYF,TGCGCCAGCAGAGAAGCGGGAGGGCCTGCGAACGAGCAGTACTTC
few,TRBV9,TRBJ2-7,TRBD2,CASSPVAGGAYEQYF,TGTGCCAGCAGCCCCGTGGCGGGAGGAGCCTACGAGCAGTACTTC
.,TRBV9,TRBJ2-3,.,CASSVGGRSSTDTQYF,TGTGCCAGCAGCGTAGGTGGTCGCTCTAGCACAGATACGCAGTATTTT
.,TRBV20-1,TRBJ2-1,TRBD2,CSARVGLAGGRTDEQFF,TGCAGTGCTAGAGTGGGACTAGCGGGAGGGAGGACCGATGAGCAGTTCTTC
.,TRBV2,TRBJ2-3,TRBD2,CASKGLAGGTDTQYF,TGTGCCAGCAAGGGACTAGCGGGAGGGACAGATACGCAGTATTTT
many,TRBV4-1,TRBJ2-1,.,CASSQGTGGSYNEQFF,TGCGCCAGCAGCCAAGGGACTGGGGGGTCCTACAATGAGCAGTTCTTC
many,TRBV2,TRBJ2-3,TRBD2,CANSQRGGRDTQYF,TGTGCCAACTCACAGCGGGGTGGACGGGATACGCAGTATTTT
.,TRBV20-1,TRBJ2-3,TRBD2,CSARGGKGPDTQYF,TGCAGTGCTAGGGGAGGGAAGGGCCCAGATACGCAGTATTTT
.,TRBV20-1,TRBJ2-2,.,CSARDRGAGMGLFF,TGCAGTGCTAGAGATCGGGGGGCGGGAATGGGGCTGTTTTTT
few,TRBV7-9,TRBJ2-1,.,CASSGPPLLYNEQFF,TGTGCCAGCAGCGGACCACCCCTCTTATACAATGAGCAGTTCTTC
many,TRBV7-9,TRBJ2-3,.,CASSKLPADTQYF,TGTGCCAGCAGCAAACTCCCAGCAGATACGCAGTATTTT
many,TRBV12-3/TRBV12-4,TRBJ2-7,.,CASSLAGGNYEQYF,TGTGCCAGCAGTTTAGCTGGGGGGAACTACGAGCAGTACTTC
many,TRBV24-1,TRBJ2-7,TRBD1,CATSDGGRGPREQYF,TGTGCCACCAGTGATGGGGGCAGGGGGCCGCGGGAGCAGTACTTC
many,TRBV20-1,TRBJ1-2,TRBD1,CSARGGTGVGYTF,TGCAGTGCTAGAGGCGGGACAGGGGTCGGCTACACCTTC
many,TRBV20-1,TRBJ1-3,.,CSARGLRTAIISLGNTIYF,TGCAGTGCTAGAGGGCTTAGGACAGCCATTATTTCATTAGGAAACACCATATATTTT
many,TRBV3-1,TRBJ2-6,.,CASSQEGTGANVLTF,TGTGCCAGCAGCCAAGAGGGTACTGGGGCCAACGTCCTGACTTTC
few,TRBV28,TRBJ1-5,.,CASSLQYNQPQHF,TGTGCCAGCAGTTTACAGTACAATCAGCCCCAGCATTTT
.,TRBV9,TRBJ2-1,.,CASSRQDTSYNEQFF,TGTGCCAGCAGCCGACAGGATACCTCCTACAATGAGCAGTTCTTC
many,TRBV2,TRBJ1-2,.,CASSLLRQTGGYGYTF,TGTGCCAGCAGTCTTTTAAGACAAACAGGAGGCTATGGCTACACCTTC
many,TRBV6-1,TRBJ2-2,TRBD1,CASSALTGVNTGELFF,TGTGCCAGCAGTGCCCTGACAGGGGTGAACACCGGGGAGCTGTTTTTT
many,TRBV30,TRBJ1-1,.,CAWNRRTTEAFF,TGTGCCTGGAACAGGCGGACCACTGAAGCTTTCTTT